This passage covers 24 T cell receptor beta chains from one sample sequenced in a study of cytomegalovirus exposure and HLA in healthy donors. With 60 Vbeta and 13 Jbeta primers, the PCR was carried out. The assay was immunoSEQ multiplex PCR, and TCRdb's table has in-frame clones only and misses some. The sample holds some 210,000 clones; about four fifths are singletons and the top ten take approximately 10%. Source material: PBMCs. These receptors were collected from a woman in her 50s in good health and CMV-seropositive.

CDR3 residues: CASSEAAGAGVYEQYF. Here the CDR3 DNA reads TGTGCCAGCAGTGAAGCTGCGGGAGCCGGGGTTTACGAGCAGTACTTC. The chain joins TRBV2 to TRBJ2-7; the match to TRBD2 covers 7 bases. Looked up from germline, CDR1 is SNHLY and CDR2 is FYNNEI. This CDR3 contains 16 residues. V lost 0 bases to trimming and J lost 4 bases; unmatched junction nucleotides: 9. The full variable domain, in which reference TRBV2 and TRBJ2-7 provide the parts outside the CDR3, is EPEVTQTPSHQVTQMGQEVILRCVPISNHLYFYWYRQILGQKVEFLVSFYNNEISEKSEIFDDQFSVERPDGSNFTLKIRSTKLEDSAMYFCASSEAAGAGVYEQYFGPGTRLTVT.

As concerns this clone: Distinct nucleotide sequences in the sample also encode this CDR3. DNA for the CDR3: TGTGCCAGCAGTTTGCCAGACTATGGCTACACCTTC. It codes for CASSLPDYGYTF. This rearrangement joins TRBV28 to TRBJ1-2; D gene ambiguous. Germline V lookup: CDR1 MDHEN, CDR2 SYDVKM. Trimming left V 3 bases short and J 3 bases short, with 5 bases between. The CDR3 extends over 12 amino acids.

V is TRBV5-1 and J is TRBJ2-3; 12 bases agree with TRBD2. J gave up 2 bases and V 7 bases, and 5 bases lay outside the gene matches. CDR1 SGHRS and CDR2 YFSETQ come from the germline V gene. CDR3 length: 15 amino acids. The CDR3 region is CASCLAGGNTDTQYF. The CDR3 DNA reads as TGCGCCAGCTGCCTAGCGGGGGGGAACACAGATACGCAGTATTTT.

The V call is TRBV30, the J call TRBJ1-4; 7 bases align to TRBD1. The CDR3 has 13 amino acids. The germline gives CDR1 GTSNPN, CDR2 SVGIG (reference sequence). V shed 4 bases and J 8 bases; nucleotides not matched to a gene: 7. CDR3 in DNA: TGTGCCTGGATACCGACAGGGACGGAAAAACTGTTTTTT. Amino acids: CAWIPTGTEKLFF.

This chain uses TRBV5-4 with TRBJ1-2, with D maybe TRBD1 (6 bases). V lost 7 bases, J lost 2 bases, and 18 bases lay in between. The CDR3 contains 15 residues. The V gene's germline CDR1 is SGHNT and CDR2 YYREEE (reference sequence). The DNA for the CDR3 is TGTGCCAGCGCCTGGGGGCCCGAAAAGAACTATGGCTACACCTTC. It is translated as CASAWGPEKNYGYTF. The entire variable domain, with the rest obtained from reference TRBV5-4 and TRBJ1-2, is as follows: ETGVTQSPTHLIKTRGQQVTLRCSSQSGHNTVSWYQQALGQGPQFIFQYYREEENGRGNFPPRFSGLQFPNYSSELNVNALELDDSALYLCASAWGPEKNYGYTFGSGTRLTVV.

The chain couples TRBV5-6 to TRBJ2-2; a weak D match, TRBD2 (5 bases). Trimming took 0 bases from V and 8 from J, leaving 17 bases between them. The CDR3 is made up of 16 amino acids. In germline, CDR1 is SGHDT, CDR2 YYEEEE. The CDR3 DNA is TGTGCCAGCAGCTTGGGGGCTATGCTAAGGAGGGGGGAGCTGTTTTTT. It is translated as CASSLGAMLRRGELFF.

V gene TRBV4-1 combines with J gene TRBJ2-7, with D tentatively TRBD1 (5 bases). The CDR3 has 16 amino acids. With 3 bases removed from V and 2 bases from J, the gap between germline ends came to 17 bases. Per the germline V gene, CDR1 is MGHRA and CDR2 is YSYEKL. In DNA form, the CDR3 reads TGCGCCAGCAGCCAGGACATTTGGACCGAAACCTACGAGCAGTACTTC. Amino acid sequence: CASSQDIWTETYEQYF.

On this clone itself: The junction differs from germline at one of its ends, possibly a read error. The gene calls are TRBV7-6 and TRBJ2-3, with 9 nucleotides matching TRBD2. The length of the CDR3 is 15 residues. CDR1 and CDR2 from the germline V gene are SGHVS and FNYEAQ. The CDR3 sequence is CASSKTGTSRDTQYF. CDR3 sequence (DNA): TGTGCCAGCAGCAAAACCGGGACTAGCAGAGATACGCAGTATTTT.

The CDR3 loop is CASSEPNAARKAFF. As DNA, the CDR3 is TGTGCCAGCAGTGAACCGAATGCTGCCAGAAAAGCTTTCTTT. This chain joins TRBV2 and TRBJ1-1; D gene ambiguous. Between the trimmed V and J ends, which lost 2 bases and 9 bases, there was a span of 16 bases. Germline CDR1 SNHLY, CDR2 FYNNEI. CDR3 length: 14 amino acids.

The CDR3 DNA is TGTGCCAGCACTCGGACAGAGAACACTGAAGCTTTCTTT. Protein: CASTRTENTEAFF. V usage is TRBV6-1 and J usage is TRBJ1-1; D possibly corresponds to TRBD1 (6 bases). The CDR3 totals 13 residues. V was trimmed by 7 bases and J by 1 base, leaving 10 bases between them. Germline V gene data show CDR1 as MNHNS and CDR2 as SASEGT.

This clone was seen more than once but under ten times. The rearrangement joins TRBV18 to TRBJ1-1; D is unclear. The CDR3 consists of 13 residues. CDR1 KGHSH and CDR2 LQKENI come from the germline V gene. With 4 bases removed from V and 3 bases from J, the gap between germline ends came to 9 bases. This chain's CDR3 is CASSQGSDTEAFF. CDR3 nucleotide sequence: TGTGCCAGCTCACAAGGGAGTGACACTGAAGCTTTCTTT.

This chain connects TRBV6-6 to TRBJ2-7, with no clear D. The CDR3 is 13 amino acids. Germline lookup yields CDR1 MNHNY and CDR2 SVGAGI (reference sequence). V was pared by 7 bases and J by 1 base, with 11 bases between. CDR3 protein: CASTPTGSYEQYF. DNA of the CDR3: TGTGCCAGCACGCCCACGGGTTCCTACGAGCAGTACTTC.

The J gene is TRBJ1-4, the V gene TRBV30; D possibly corresponds to TRBD1 (6 bases). Deletions cut 4 bases from V and 8 bases from J, with 14 bases between. In germline, CDR1 is GTSNPN, CDR2 SVGIG (reference sequence). CDR3 length: 13 amino acids. CDR3 coding DNA: TGTGCCTGGAACTACAGGGCTCAAGAAAAACTGTTTTTT. It specifies CAWNYRAQEKLFF.

The chain has TRBV7-4 and TRBJ2-5, with 8 bases that match TRBD2. The CDR3 contains 16 residues. From germline, CDR1 is SGHVT and CDR2 SQSDAQ. V lost 5 bases to trimming and J lost 2 bases; unmatched junction nucleotides: 10. The DNA of the CDR3 is TGTGCCAGCAGCGACCGGACTAGCTCAGGACAAGAGACCCAGTACTTC. Amino acid sequence: CASSDRTSSGQETQYF.

This clone was counted between two and nine times. This chain uses TRBV18 with TRBJ1-2; D perhaps matches TRBD1 (5 bases). CDR1 is KGHSH and CDR2 is LQKENI in the germline V gene. The CDR3 covers 13 residues. V lost 2 bases, J lost 8 bases, and 12 bases lay in between. The CDR3 sequence: CASSPSEEGGYTF. The CDR3 DNA reads as TGTGCCAGCTCACCAAGTGAGGAGGGGGGCTACACCTTC.

The chain is built from TRBV30 and TRBJ2-5; TRBD2 matches 8 bases. V dropped 0 bases and J dropped 1; count of bases not matched to a gene: 4. The CDR3 runs 15 residues. From germline, CDR1 is GTSNPN and CDR2 SVGIG (reference sequence). The CDR3, as DNA: TGTGCCTGGAGTGTCCCCGGGACTAGCCAAGAGACCCAGTACTTC. It encodes CAWSVPGTSQETQYF.

The V and J genes are TRBV5-1 and TRBJ2-5; 9 bases align to TRBD1. With V trimmed by 4 bases and J by 3 bases, 4 bases remained unmatched. CDR3 length: 14 residues. Germline CDR1 is SGHRS and CDR2 is YFSETQ. CDR3 in DNA: TGCGCCAGCAGCACCCGGACAGGGGAAGAGACCCAGTACTTC. Its translation: CASSTRTGEETQYF.

The rearrangement links TRBV6-5 to TRBJ2-7, with 9 bases matching TRBD1. The CDR3 spans 13 residues. After removal of 7 bases from V and 7 bases from J, the junction contained 8 bases not matched to a gene. Germline V CDR1 and CDR2: MNHEY, SVGAGI. The CDR3 spells CASTRDREGEQYF. The CDR3 DNA is TGTGCCAGCACCCGGGACAGGGAGGGTGAGCAGTACTTC.

Here the CDR3 DNA reads TGCGCCAGCAGCCCCGGAGAGGGCTCTGGGGCCAACGTCCTGACTTTC. Translating it yields CASSPGEGSGANVLTF. The chain couples TRBV4-1 to TRBJ2-6, with D perhaps matching TRBD2 (5 bases). The germline V gene encodes CDR1 MGHRA and CDR2 YSYEKL. The CDR3 is 16 amino acids. Trimming left V 4 bases short and J 0 bases short, with 10 bases between.

V gene TRBV4-1 combines with J gene TRBJ1-3; unclear D gene. V was shortened by 1 base and J by 5 bases, with 12 bases between the two germline ends. Germline V gives CDR1 MGHRA, CDR2 YSYEKL. The CDR3 sequence is 15 residues long. CDR3 protein: CASSQVKKARNTIYF. CDR3 sequence (DNA): TGCGCCAGCAGCCAAGTAAAAAAAGCTCGAAACACCATATATTTT.

The J gene is TRBJ1-2, the V gene TRBV18; D may be TRBD1 (5 bases). The germline gives CDR1 KGHSH, CDR2 LQKENI. Trimming took off 5 bases at V and 7 bases at J, with 20 bases between the two ends. The CDR3 runs 15 residues. The CDR3 spells CASSSLLGQGRGYTF. The CDR3 DNA is TGTGCCAGCTCATCTCTCCTCGGGCAGGGCCGTGGCTACACCTTC.

The chain carries TRBV7-9 and TRBJ2-3; D might be TRBD2 (5 bases). The CDR3 is 19 residues long. The germline V and J ends were trimmed by 4 bases and 4 bases, with 27 bases remaining between them. CDR1 and CDR2 from the germline V gene are SEHNR and FQNEAQ (reference sequence). As DNA, the CDR3 is TGTGCCAGCAGCTCCGATCCCTGGGATTTGGGCGGGTGGGCAGATACGCAGTATTTT. Encoded protein: CASSSDPWDLGGWADTQYF.

V gene TRBV9 combines with J gene TRBJ2-3; D is unclear. This CDR3 spans 15 amino acids. CDR1 and CDR2 (germline): SGDLS, YYNGEE. V was trimmed by 7 bases and J by 1 base, leaving 16 bases between them. The DNA for the CDR3 is TGTGCCAGCGCCCCGTCCCGAGCTGGCACAGATACGCAGTATTTT. As protein: CASAPSRAGTDTQYF. The full variable domain, completed using reference TRBV9 and TRBJ2-3, is DSGVTQTPKHLITATGQRVTLRCSPRSGDLSVYWYQQSLDQGLQFLIQYYNGEERAKGNILERFSAQQFPDLHSELNLSSLELGDSALYFCASAPSRAGTDTQYFGPGTRLTVL.

The V gene is TRBV4-2, the J gene TRBJ2-5, with a weak D call TRBD2 (6 bases). Per germline, CDR1 LGHNA and CDR2 YNFKEQ. The CDR3 extends over 13 amino acids. V was pared by 0 bases and J by 10 bases, with 12 bases between. The CDR3 sequence is CASSQDVEEGQYF. In DNA, the CDR3 is TGTGCCAGCAGCCAAGATGTCGAGGAGGGCCAGTACTTC.